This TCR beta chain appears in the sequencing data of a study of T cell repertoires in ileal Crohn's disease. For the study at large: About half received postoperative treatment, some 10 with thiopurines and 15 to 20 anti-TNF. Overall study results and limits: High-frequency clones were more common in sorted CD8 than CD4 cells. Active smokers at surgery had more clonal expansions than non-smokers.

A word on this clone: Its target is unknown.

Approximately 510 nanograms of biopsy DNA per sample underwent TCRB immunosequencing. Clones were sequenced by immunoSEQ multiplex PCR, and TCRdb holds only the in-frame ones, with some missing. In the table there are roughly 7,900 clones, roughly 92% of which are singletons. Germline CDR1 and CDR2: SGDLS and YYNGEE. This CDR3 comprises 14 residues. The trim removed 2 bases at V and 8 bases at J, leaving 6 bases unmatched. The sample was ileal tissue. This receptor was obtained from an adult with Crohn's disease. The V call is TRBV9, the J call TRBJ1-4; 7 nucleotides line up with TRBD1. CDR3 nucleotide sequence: TGTGCCAGCAGCGTCGGGACAGTCGGGGAAAAACTGTTTTTT. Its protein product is CASSVGTVGEKLFF.